A single sample gave rise to the 5 T cell receptor beta chains below, sequenced in a study of OX40 agonist ivuxolimab in advanced cancers. Using immunoSEQ multiplex PCR, the repertoire was profiled, and TCRdb retains in-frame clones only, with some absent. In the table there are about 79,000 clones, 90% of which are singletons. Source: CD4+ or CD8+ T cells sorted from blood, taken in a trial of the OX40 agonist ivuxolimab. The receptors derive from an adult with an advanced solid tumor such as melanoma, head and neck, liver or kidney cancer.

This clone occurred once. This sequence joins TRBV10-3 and TRBJ1-6, with 7 bases identical to TRBD1. J lost 10 bases, V lost 2 bases, and 5 bases had no gene match. The CDR3 is made up of 14 amino acids. CDR1 is ENHRY, CDR2 SYGVKD, per germline. The CDR3 loop reads CAISEGTVNSPLHF. The DNA of the CDR3 is TGTGCCATCAGTGAGGGGACAGTCAACTCACCCCTCCACTTT.

The table lists this clone with a few counts. The chain uses TRBV2 and TRBJ1-5; D is unresolved. The length of the CDR3 is 14 residues. Trimming removed 5 bases at V and 5 bases at J, with 13 bases between. Germline V gene sequence: CDR1 SNHLY, CDR2 FYNNEI. This chain's CDR3 is CASSTLDGDQPQHF. Written as DNA, the CDR3 is TGTGCCAGCAGTACCTTGGACGGGGATCAGCCCCAGCATTTT.

This rearrangement joins TRBV19 to TRBJ1-6; a possible D gene is TRBD1 (6 bases). CDR1 and CDR2 (germline): LNHDA, SQIVND (reference sequence). The CDR3 consists of 14 residues. The ends were cut back, 5 bases at V and 10 bases at J, with 15 bases in the middle. CDR3 DNA: TGTGCCAGTAGTCTCGGACAGTGGGGCTCACCCCTCCACTTT. Protein: CASSLGQWGSPLHF.

V is TRBV5-4 and J is TRBJ1-6, with D hard to call. Trimming took 0 bases from V and 6 from J, leaving 10 bases between them. The CDR3 runs 15 residues. Germline CDR1 reads SGHNT; CDR2 reads YYREEE (reference sequence). CDR3 nucleotides: TGTGCCAGCAGCTTGGCGGCAGTTCTTAATTCACCCCTCCACTTT. Protein sequence: CASSLAAVLNSPLHF.

The J gene is TRBJ1-2, the V gene TRBV5-1; perhaps TRBD1 as D (6 bases). Deletions cut 3 bases from V and 4 bases from J, with 13 bases between. CDR3 size: 14 residues. From germline, CDR1 is SGHRS and CDR2 YFSETQ. The CDR3 nucleotides read TGCGCCAGCAGCTCTCCGGGACATAGCTATGGCTACACCTTC. It is translated as CASSSPGHSYGYTF.